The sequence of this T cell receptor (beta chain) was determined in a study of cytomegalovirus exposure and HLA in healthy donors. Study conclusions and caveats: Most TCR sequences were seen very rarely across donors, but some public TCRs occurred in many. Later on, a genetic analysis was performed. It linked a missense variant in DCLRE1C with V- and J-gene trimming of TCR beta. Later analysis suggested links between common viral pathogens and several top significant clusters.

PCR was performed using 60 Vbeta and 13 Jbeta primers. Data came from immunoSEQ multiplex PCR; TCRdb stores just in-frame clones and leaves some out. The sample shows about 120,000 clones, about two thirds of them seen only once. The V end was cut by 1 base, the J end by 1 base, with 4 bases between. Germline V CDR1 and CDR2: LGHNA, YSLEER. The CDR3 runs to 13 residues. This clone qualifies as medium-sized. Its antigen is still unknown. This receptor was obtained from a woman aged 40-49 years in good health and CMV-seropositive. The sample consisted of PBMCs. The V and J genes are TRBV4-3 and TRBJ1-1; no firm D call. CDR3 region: CASSQAGNTEAFF. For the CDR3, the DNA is TGCGCCAGCAGCCAAGCGGGGAACACTGAAGCTTTCTTT.